These 27 T cell receptor beta chains originate from one sample sequenced in a study of T cell responses to AZD1222 COVID-19 vaccine. The assay was immunoSEQ multiplex PCR, and TCRdb's table has in-frame clones only and misses some. The profile shows 150,000 or so clones, 90% to 95% of them singletons. This sample comprised peripheral blood, obtained 28 days after the second AZD1222 dose. These receptors were taken from an adult who received the AZD1222 COVID-19 vaccine.

The chain links TRBV10-3 to TRBJ2-1; 10 nucleotides agree with TRBD1. CDR3 length: 12 residues. The germline V gene has CDR1 ENHRY and CDR2 SYGVKD. V was clipped by 10 bases and J by 7 bases; unmatched bases: 4. Here the CDR3 reads CATRTGGNEQFF. Here the CDR3 DNA reads TGTGCCACCCGGACAGGGGGAAATGAGCAGTTCTTC.

The V gene is TRBV6-1, the J gene TRBJ1-2; D unresolved. Germline loops: CDR1 MNHNS, CDR2 SASEGT. V gave up 1 base and J gave up 7 bases, with 16 bases separating them. The CDR3 consists of 15 residues. CDR3 loop: CASSEDSWGRSGYTF. The CDR3 nucleotides read TGTGCCAGCAGTGAAGATAGTTGGGGTCGGAGTGGCTACACCTTC.

The V call is TRBV3-1 (or the pseudogene TRBV3-2), the J call TRBJ1-1, with D possibly TRBD1 on 6 matching bases. Trimming left V 7 bases short and J 1 base short, with 13 bases between. This CDR3 is built from 14 residues. CDR1 LGHDT and CDR2 YNNKEL come from the germline V gene (reference sequence). The CDR3 DNA follows: TGTGCCAGCAACCCCCGGGGGGCGAACACTGAAGCTTTCTTT. Amino acids: CASNPRGANTEAFF.

The J gene is TRBJ2-7, the V gene TRBV29-1; D is possibly TRBD2 (5 bases). Between the trimmed V and J ends, which lost 4 bases and 0 bases, there was a span of 16 bases. Germline CDR1 and CDR2: SQVTM and ANQGSEA. This CDR3 contains 15 residues. The CDR3 sequence: CSVVRGFLGSYEQYF. CDR3 DNA sequence: TGCAGCGTTGTACGGGGTTTCCTGGGCTCCTACGAGCAGTACTTC.

CDR3 region: CASSQEVRGVGRETQYF. In DNA form, the CDR3 reads TGCGCCAGCAGCCAAGAGGTGCGGGGGGTGGGGAGGGAGACCCAGTACTTC. The chain joins TRBV4-3 to TRBJ2-5, with 8 bases lining up with TRBD2. CDR1 and CDR2 from the germline V gene are LGHNA and YSLEER. V lost 0 bases and J lost 5; bases outside the gene matches: 11. This CDR3 is 17 amino acids long.

This chain connects TRBV29-1 to TRBJ1-2, with TRBD1 identical over 10 bases. The V gene end was trimmed by 6 bases and the J gene end by 4 bases; junction bases not matched to a gene: 8. The CDR3 sequence is 14 residues long. Germline values: CDR1 SQVTM, CDR2 ANQGSEA. The CDR3 spells CSVAGTGVFYGYTF. The CDR3 nucleotides read TGCAGCGTAGCCGGGACAGGGGTTTTCTATGGCTACACCTTC.

The chain has TRBV18 and TRBJ2-6, with TRBD1 identical over 10 bases. Germline V CDR1 and CDR2: KGHSH, LQKENI. The CDR3 length is 19 residues. V dropped 5 bases and J dropped 0; count of bases not matched to a gene: 10. The CDR3 nucleotides are TGTGCCAGCTCAACCCTCCCGGGACAGGGGAGCTCTGGGGCCAACGTCCTGACTTTC. Its protein product is CASSTLPGQGSSGANVLTF.

This clone is a singleton in its sample. This chain links TRBV2 with TRBJ1-1; D gene unclear. CDR1 and CDR2 (germline): SNHLY, FYNNEI. V gave up 6 bases and J gave up 5 bases, with 13 bases separating them. The CDR3 has 13 residues. The CDR3 is CASSRTEGTEAFF. The CDR3 DNA reads TGTGCCAGCAGCCGCACAGAGGGTACTGAAGCTTTCTTT.

This CDR3 is CASSPGREPRTEAFF. Written as DNA, the CDR3 is TGTGCCAGCAGTCCCGGACGGGAGCCTAGGACTGAAGCTTTCTTT. This rearrangement joins TRBV6-2 or TRBV6-3 to TRBJ1-1; D is unclear. V lost 5 bases to trimming and J lost 5 bases, with 18 bases between them. This CDR3 has 15 residues. The V gene's germline CDR1 is MNHEY and CDR2 SVGEGT.

CDR3 residues: CASSDGQGGPYEQYF. The CDR3 DNA is TGTGCCAGCAGCGACGGACAGGGAGGCCCTTACGAGCAGTACTTC. V and J are TRBV9 and TRBJ2-7; 8 bases map to TRBD1. This CDR3 comprises 15 residues. Germline loops: CDR1 SGDLS, CDR2 YYNGEE. With 3 bases clipped from V and 4 bases from J, the junction kept 9 bases outside the gene matches.

The gene calls are TRBV6-4 and TRBJ2-2; tentatively, D is TRBD2 (6 bases). V lost 2 bases to trimming and J lost 1 base, with 20 bases between them. The CDR3 contains 19 residues. Germline assignment: CDR1 MRHNA and CDR2 SNTAGT. CDR3 in amino acids: CASSDDRGTRRENTGELFF. CDR3 in DNA: TGTGCCAGCAGTGACGATCGGGGGACGCGACGAGAGAACACCGGGGAGCTGTTTTTT.

This clone was found a few times. CDR3 DNA sequence: TGTGCCAGCAGATGGGGCTATGGCTCCGCAGATACGCAGTATTTT. This encodes CASRWGYGSADTQYF. The V gene is TRBV25-1, the J gene TRBJ2-3, with D possibly matching TRBD1 (5 bases). From germline, CDR1 is MGHDK and CDR2 SYGVNS. The V gene lost 6 bases and the J gene lost 4 bases, with 17 bases spanning the gap. This CDR3 has 15 residues.

The chain joins TRBV3-1 (or the pseudogene TRBV3-2) to TRBJ2-1, with 7 nucleotides matching TRBD2. CDR3 length: 13 residues. Germline V CDR1 and CDR2: LGHDT, YNNKEL (reference sequence). After removal of 5 bases from V and 5 bases from J, the junction contained 3 bases not matched to a gene. CDR3: CASSKREDNEQFF. DNA of the CDR3: TGTGCCAGCAGCAAGCGGGAAGACAATGAGCAGTTCTTC.

The chain joins TRBV27 to TRBJ1-5; D ambiguous. Germline V gene data show CDR1 as MNHEY and CDR2 as SMNVEV (reference sequence). CDR3 length: 15 residues. V shed 3 bases and J shed 7 bases, with 16 bases lying between them. Here the CDR3 DNA reads TGTGCCAGCAGTTTCTTCATGGGAATCGGACAGCCCCAGCATTTT. Its translation: CASSFFMGIGQPQHF.

This chain links TRBV19 with TRBJ1-2, with 10 bases lining up with TRBD1. The germline gives CDR1 LNHDA, CDR2 SQIVND (reference sequence). V shed 3 bases and J 5 bases; nucleotides not matched to a gene: 3. CDR3 length: 14 amino acids. CDR3 amino acids: CASSIVGQGYGYTF. CDR3 nucleotides: TGTGCCAGTAGTATCGTGGGACAGGGGTATGGCTACACCTTC.

V is TRBV29-1 and J is TRBJ2-2; TRBD2 matches 12 bases. This CDR3 spans 16 amino acids. V gave up 0 bases and J gave up 5 bases; unmatched junction bases: 4. CDR1 and CDR2 from the germline V gene are SQVTM and ANQGSEA. The CDR3 region is CSVEDPGLAGTGELFF. CDR3 sequence (DNA): TGCAGCGTTGAAGATCCCGGACTAGCGGGAACCGGGGAGCTGTTTTTT.

This sequence joins TRBV7-2 and TRBJ2-3; D might be TRBD2 (6 bases). Per the germline V gene, CDR1 is SGHTA and CDR2 is FQGNSA. Trimming left V 0 bases short and J 5 bases short, with 6 bases between. The CDR3 has 13 residues. Written as DNA, the CDR3 is TGTGCCAGCAGCTTAGCGGGGGGAGATACGCAGTATTTT. Translation gives CASSLAGGDTQYF.

CDR3 residues: CASSHGDGYTF. CDR3 in DNA: TGCGCCAGCAGCCATGGAGATGGCTACACCTTC. This sequence joins TRBV4-1 and TRBJ1-2; no definite D call. The CDR3 is made up of 11 amino acids. V was shortened by 3 bases and J by 6 bases, with 5 bases between the two germline ends. Germline CDR1 MGHRA, CDR2 YSYEKL.

This clone was detected only once. J is TRBJ1-2 and V is TRBV7-8; D uncertain. V lost 3 bases, J lost 6 bases, and 11 bases lay in between. Germline V lookup: CDR1 SGHVS, CDR2 FQNEAQ. The CDR3 is 13 residues long. Written as DNA, the CDR3 is TGTGCCAGCAGCTTTGATTTGGGTAATGGCTACACCTTC. Translation gives CASSFDLGNGYTF.

This clone showed up just a few times. The chain couples TRBV18 to TRBJ2-7, with unresolved D. This CDR3 contains 12 residues. CDR1 is KGHSH and CDR2 is LQKENI in the germline V gene. V lost 2 bases and J 2 bases, leaving 4 bases between the germline ends. The CDR3 spells CASSPSAYEQYF. The CDR3 DNA reads as TGTGCCAGCTCACCAAGCGCCTACGAGCAGTACTTC.

The V and J genes are TRBV29-1 and TRBJ2-2; a weak D match, TRBD2 (6 bases). This CDR3 has 12 residues. Trimming removed 6 bases from V and 3 bases from J, with 8 bases in between. The germline V gene has CDR1 SQVTM and CDR2 ANQGSEA. The CDR3 DNA follows: TGCAGCGTGCGGGACCACACCGGGGAGCTGTTTTTT. Residues: CSVRDHTGELFF.

This chain uses TRBV27 with TRBJ1-2; no firm D call. Between the trimmed V and J ends, which lost 5 bases and 2 bases, there was a span of 9 bases. This CDR3 region has 13 residues. Germline V lookup: CDR1 MNHEY, CDR2 SMNVEV (reference sequence). The CDR3 loop reads CASSHGPNYGYTF. CDR3 DNA: TGTGCCAGCAGTCACGGGCCGAACTATGGCTACACCTTC.

The V call is TRBV9, the J call TRBJ2-5; 10 nucleotides match TRBD1. This CDR3 region has 18 residues. Per germline, CDR1 SGDLS and CDR2 YYNGEE. J lost 1 base, V lost 0 bases, and 9 bases had no gene match. For the CDR3, the DNA is TGTGCCAGCAGCGTAGACCTAGGACAGGGGGGGTTCCAAGAGACCCAGTACTTC. It codes for CASSVDLGQGGFQETQYF.

This clone was observed once. The gene calls are TRBV7-2 and TRBJ2-4; the match to TRBD2 covers 12 bases. CDR1 is SGHTA, CDR2 FQGNSA, per germline. The CDR3 has 19 residues. V was pared by 1 base and J by 0 bases, with 7 bases of the junction left unmatched. CDR3 in DNA: TGTGCCAGCAGCTTAGACGGACTAGCGGGGTCTAGAGCCAAAAACATTCAGTACTTC. Translation gives CASSLDGLAGSRAKNIQYF.

V usage is TRBV29-1 and J usage is TRBJ2-6, with D perhaps assigned TRBD1 or TRBD2 (6 bases each). The CDR3 spans 16 residues. The ends were cut back, 4 bases at V and 0 bases at J, with 13 bases in the middle. Germline-derived CDR1 and CDR2 are SQVTM and ANQGSEA. This CDR3 reads CSVAHGGNSGANVLTF. DNA for the CDR3: TGCAGCGTTGCGCACGGGGGCAACTCTGGGGCCAACGTCCTGACTTTC.

This clone showed up just once. The chain couples TRBV20-1 to TRBJ2-7; 12 bases align to TRBD1. Trimming cost V 6 bases and J 6 bases; bases outside gene matches: 12. The CDR3 is made up of 15 amino acids. Per the germline V gene, CDR1 is DFQATT and CDR2 is SNEGSKA (reference sequence). For the CDR3, the DNA is TGCAGTGCCAGTGGGACAGGGGGCTTTTCCGGCGAGCAGTACTTC. This encodes CSASGTGGFSGEQYF.

The gene calls are TRBV19 and TRBJ2-2; D might be TRBD1 or TRBD2, each matching 6 bases. The germline V and J ends were trimmed by 8 bases and 5 bases, with 21 bases remaining between them. Looked up from germline, CDR1 is LNHDA and CDR2 is SQIVND (reference sequence). The CDR3 extends over 16 amino acids. The CDR3 region is CASGRSRGGKTGELFF. As DNA, the CDR3 is TGTGCCAGTGGAAGGAGCAGGGGAGGAAAGACCGGGGAGCTGTTTTTT.